The present T cell receptor (beta chain) was sequenced within a study of blood T cell repertoires in COVID-19. Those enrolled in Seattle joined during active infection and were followed longitudinally afterward. The protocol was immunoSEQ multiplex PCR, while the TCRdb copy is restricted to in-frame clones and leaves out a portion. The sample lists under 400,000 clones, 80% to 90% occurring once. The sequence was obtained from a woman between 25 and 40 years old with COVID-19, enrolled during active disease. The material sequenced was peripheral blood.

The CDR3 sequence is CASSLQLAGGTEQFF. The CDR3 bases are TGTGCCAGCAGCTTGCAACTAGCGGGAGGCACTGAGCAGTTCTTC. V is TRBV7-2 and J is TRBJ2-1; 12 positions agree with TRBD2. CDR1 SGHTA and CDR2 FQGNSA come from the germline V gene. V lost 3 bases and J lost 9; bases outside the gene matches: 6. The length of the CDR3 is 15 residues.